What follows are 21 T cell receptor beta chains derived from one specimen sequenced in a study of cytomegalovirus exposure and HLA in healthy donors. PCR primers comprised 60 Vbeta and 13 Jbeta primers. Generated by immunoSEQ multiplex PCR, the TCRdb table keeps only in-frame clones and is missing some. This repertoire comprises around 140,000 clones; its ten largest clones make up roughly 1.4%. What was sequenced was PBMCs. The receptors were gathered from a woman aged 35 to 49 in good health and CMV-seronegative.

The CDR3 coding sequence is TGTGCCAGCAGTGGCCAGACAGGGAGCTCCTACAATGAGCAGTTCTTC. Its translation is CASSGQTGSSYNEQFF. The V call is TRBV6-1, the J call TRBJ2-1; 7 bases match TRBD1. The CDR3 extends over 16 amino acids. In germline, CDR1 is MNHNS, CDR2 SASEGT. Trimming at V came to 4 bases and at J to 0 bases, leaving 6 bases not matched to a gene.

The V gene is TRBV15, the J gene TRBJ2-5; D is possibly TRBD2 (6 bases). Trimming shortened V by 0 bases and J by 5 bases, and 10 bases separated the two germline ends. The CDR3 is 14 residues long. Germline CDR1 LNHNV, CDR2 YYDKDF (reference sequence). The CDR3 reads CATSRDPAGETQYF. CDR3 sequence (DNA): TGTGCCACCAGCAGAGACCCAGCGGGCGAGACCCAGTACTTC. Combining the CDR3 with reference TRBV15 and TRBJ2-5 gives the whole variable domain DAMVIQNPRYQVTQFGKPVTLSCSQTLNHNVMYWYQQKSSQAPKLLFHYYDKDFNNEADTPDNFQSRRPNTSFCFLDIRSPGLGDTAMYLCATSRDPAGETQYFGPGTRLLVL.

The gene calls are TRBV7-8 and TRBJ2-7, with 7 bases lining up with TRBD2. Per the germline V gene, CDR1 is SGHVS and CDR2 is FQNEAQ. With 4 bases clipped from V and 8 bases from J, the junction kept 14 bases outside the gene matches. This CDR3 has 15 amino acids. CDR3 sequence: CASSSGGDVRYQQYV. The CDR3 nucleotides read TGTGCCAGCAGCTCTGGGGGGGACGTACGATATCAGCAGTACGTC.

The chain couples TRBV9 to TRBJ2-3; 8 nucleotides match TRBD2. This CDR3 is built from 15 residues. CDR1 and CDR2 (germline): SGDLS, YYNGEE. V lost 3 bases and J lost 2; bases outside the gene matches: 5. The CDR3 spells CASSAGLGNTDTQYF. The CDR3 DNA reads as TGTGCCAGCAGCGCGGGACTAGGAAACACAGATACGCAGTATTTT.

The chain has TRBV7-9 and TRBJ2-1, with TRBD2 matching over 7 bases. After removal of 5 bases from V and 10 bases from J, the junction contained 17 bases not matched to a gene. Germline CDR1 reads SEHNR; CDR2 reads FQNEAQ (reference sequence). The CDR3 runs 16 residues. Here the CDR3 reads CASSPTWGGGVREQFF. The DNA of the CDR3 is TGTGCCAGCAGCCCAACCTGGGGGGGTGGAGTTCGGGAGCAGTTCTTC.

CDR3 coding DNA: TGTGCCAGCAGCGAGGTCGGATCGGGTCGAGGCTACACCTTC. Protein: CASSEVGSGRGYTF. The chain has TRBV9 and TRBJ1-2; D is unresolved. V dropped 3 bases and J dropped 8 bases, with 17 bases sitting between them. Germline V gene data show CDR1 as SGDLS and CDR2 as YYNGEE. The CDR3 extends over 14 amino acids.

This chain uses TRBV6-5 with TRBJ1-3; no definite D call. V was shortened by 0 bases and J by 2 bases, with 11 bases between the two germline ends. Germline CDR1 reads MNHEY; CDR2 reads SVGAGI. The CDR3 runs to 16 residues. The CDR3 is CASSYSRLLAGNTIYF. DNA for the CDR3: TGTGCCAGCAGTTACTCGCGACTGCTCGCTGGAAACACCATATATTTT.

This chain connects TRBV5-6 to TRBJ1-5; tentatively, D is TRBD1 (5 bases). From germline, CDR1 is SGHDT and CDR2 YYEEEE. Deletions cut 1 base from V and 5 bases from J, with 19 bases between. The length of the CDR3 is 17 residues. CDR3 DNA sequence: TGTGCCAGCAGCTTGCAACAGGCCCCGGCCCGTGATCAGCCCCAGCATTTT. It yields the protein CASSLQQAPARDQPQHF.

CDR3 amino acids: CASSLGTSGGLDTQYF. The DNA of the CDR3 is TGCGCCAGCAGCTTGGGGACTAGCGGGGGGCTAGATACGCAGTATTTT. This chain connects TRBV5-1 to TRBJ2-3; 14 bases are shared with TRBD2. The CDR3 totals 16 residues. V trimming: 0 bases; J trimming: 5 bases; junction bases outside the gene matches: 2. Germline-derived CDR1 and CDR2 are SGHRS and YFSETQ.

This chain connects TRBV6-4 to TRBJ2-1, with TRBD2 matching 9 bases. The CDR3 is 15 residues long. From germline, CDR1 is MRHNA and CDR2 SNTAGT. V dropped 2 bases and J dropped 5; count of bases not matched to a gene: 4. The CDR3 reads CASSDPASGDNEQFF. As DNA, the CDR3 is TGTGCCAGCAGTGACCCGGCTAGCGGGGACAATGAGCAGTTCTTC.

The gene calls are TRBV6-5 and TRBJ1-4, with no clear D. The CDR3 has 14 residues. The V gene lost 5 bases and the J gene lost 2 bases, with 9 bases spanning the gap. In germline, CDR1 is MNHEY, CDR2 SVGAGI. The CDR3 region is CASSTGATNEKLFF. DNA of the CDR3: TGTGCCAGCAGTACTGGTGCGACTAATGAAAAACTGTTTTTT.

This sequence joins TRBV2 and TRBJ2-5; a possible D gene is TRBD2 (5 bases). V was clipped by 10 bases and J by 1 base, with 13 bases between them. CDR1 SNHLY and CDR2 FYNNEI come from the germline V gene. The CDR3 extends over 13 amino acids. DNA of the CDR3: TGTGCCACCCAGGAGGAAATCCAAGAGACCCAGTACTTC. Residues: CATQEEIQETQYF.

The chain has TRBV4-3 and TRBJ1-1, with 7 positions matching TRBD1. CDR3 length: 12 amino acids. In germline, CDR1 is LGHNA, CDR2 YSLEER. V was clipped by 3 bases and J by 6 bases; unmatched bases: 1. The chain's CDR3 is CASSHTGAEAFF. DNA of the CDR3: TGCGCCAGCAGCCATACAGGGGCTGAAGCTTTCTTT.

The CDR3 protein is CASSARGGNTGELFF. The CDR3 coding sequence is TGTGCCAGCAGCGCTCGCGGGGGGAACACCGGGGAGCTGTTTTTT. The chain uses TRBV7-8 and TRBJ2-2, with TRBD2 matching over 7 bases. From germline, CDR1 is SGHVS and CDR2 FQNEAQ. The CDR3 length is 15 residues. Germline trimming cut 5 bases from V and 1 base from J; bases unmatched to any gene: 4. Filled out from reference TRBV7-8 and TRBJ2-2, the complete variable domain reads GAGVSQSPRYKVAKRGQDVALRCDPISGHVSLFWYQQALGQGPEFLTYFQNEAQLDKSGLPSDRFFAERPEGSVSTLKIQRTQQEDSAVYLCASSARGGNTGELFFGEGSRLTVL.

J is TRBJ1-5 and V is TRBV27, with D perhaps TRBD1 (5 bases). V dropped 10 bases and J dropped 2 bases, with 15 bases sitting between them. CDR3 size: 14 residues. Germline-derived CDR1 and CDR2 are MNHEY and SMNVEV (reference sequence). CDR3 region: CATGGGMGNQPQHF. The CDR3 bases are TGTGCCACCGGGGGAGGGATGGGCAATCAGCCCCAGCATTTT.

This chain links TRBV13 with TRBJ2-1, with 7 bases matching TRBD2. The junction had 4 bases not matched to a gene; V was cut back by 2 bases and J by 3 bases. Germline V gene data show CDR1 as PRHDT and CDR2 as FYEKMQ (reference sequence). The CDR3 loop spans 15 amino acids. The CDR3: CASSLHGEGYNEQFF. CDR3 in DNA: TGTGCCAGCAGCTTACACGGGGAGGGCTACAATGAGCAGTTCTTC.

Concerning this clone itself: An end of the junction does not agree with germline; a read error may underlie this. This chain uses TRBV4-1 with TRBJ2-7; D is possibly TRBD1 (6 bases). This CDR3 has 13 amino acids. Germline values: CDR1 MGHRA, CDR2 YSYEKL. The CDR3, as DNA: TGTGCCAGCAGCCCCACAGGGTCCTACGAGCAGTACTTC. It encodes CASSPTGSYEQYF.

The chain links TRBV11-3 to TRBJ2-2, with TRBD1 identical over 7 bases. This CDR3 region has 14 residues. With 5 bases clipped from V and 4 bases from J, the junction kept 4 bases outside the gene matches. Looked up from germline, CDR1 is SGHNT and CDR2 is YENEEA. The CDR3 DNA follows: TGTGCCAGCAGCCGGACAGGAGCCACCGGGGAGCTGTTTTTT. Translating gives CASSRTGATGELFF.

This chain joins TRBV5-6 and TRBJ2-3; 9 bases are shared with TRBD2. This CDR3 region has 15 residues. Germline CDR1 and CDR2: SGHDT and YYEEEE. With V trimmed by 3 bases and J by 6 bases, 8 bases remained unmatched. The CDR3 sequence is CASSWRGGLGDTQYF. CDR3 sequence (DNA): TGTGCCAGCAGCTGGCGGGGGGGCCTGGGGGATACGCAGTATTTT. Using reference TRBV5-6 and TRBJ2-3 for the parts outside the CDR3, the full variable domain is DAGVTQSPTHLIKTRGQQVTLRCSPKSGHDTVSWYQQALGQGPQFIFQYYEEEERQRGNFPDRFSGHQFPNYSSELNVNALLLGDSALYLCASSWRGGLGDTQYFGPGTRLTVL.

J is TRBJ1-2 and V is TRBV4-3, with unresolved D. The germline gives CDR1 LGHNA, CDR2 YSLEER. The CDR3 contains 12 residues. Trimming left V 3 bases short and J 8 bases short, with 10 bases between. The CDR3 nucleotides read TGCGCCAGCAGCCATGACTTCGGCGGCTACACCTTC. This translates into CASSHDFGGYTF.

The chain links TRBV6-5 to TRBJ1-2; TRBD1 matches 9 bases. This CDR3 has 14 amino acids. The ends lost 3 bases at V and 8 bases at J; junction bases unmatched: 7. CDR1 is MNHEY, CDR2 SVGAGI, per germline. The CDR3 here is CASSYDRGSGGYTF. The CDR3 nucleotides are TGTGCCAGCAGTTATGACAGGGGGTCGGGAGGCTACACCTTC.